This T cell receptor beta chain was recorded in a study of early T cells in non-severe SARS-CoV-2 infection (dated by TCRdb to about 2021). Study-wide context: Because TCR sequencing was done on bulk RNA from unsorted whole blood, the alpha and beta chains could not be paired.

CDR1 and CDR2 (MGHRA, YSYEKL) derive from the germline V gene. Trimming removed 4 bases from V and 4 bases from J, leaving 17 bases between the germline ends. CDR3 length: 16 amino acids, cysteine to phenylalanine. CDR3 DNA only is kept here, 48 bases in frame from base 1. This clonotype was seen many times. Its antigen target is currently unknown. No much larger clone exists at a distance of one base, and base qualities are not known. The study was a case-control design nested within a healthcare worker cohort in London, UK, with weekly nasopharyngeal swab PCR tests and blood sampling. Healthcare workers were enrolled in the week of the UK lockdown, from 23 to 31 March 2020, and were followed every week for up to roughly 15 weeks. The study at large found these results: VDJdb matching was skewed toward anti-spike CD8 responses and likely underestimated virus-specific expansions, missing private and CD4 specificities.

Receptor libraries were prepared by 5' RACE. For sequencing, a NextSeq 500 was employed. To correct for sequencing error and PCR bias, the TCR library protocol tagged individual cDNA molecules with unique molecular identifiers. Sequencing covered both TCR alpha and beta chains, and within each sample the abundances of alpha and beta sequences were tightly co-correlated. On the authors' methods: Decombinator V4 was used to annotate TCR sequences for V gene, J gene and CDR3. TCRs were defined as expanded if a significant change between any two time points was detected under a Poisson model with p below 0.0001. TCR abundances were normalised to the total number of TCRs sequenced in each sample and reported as counts per million. MAIT TCRs were defined by TRAV1-2 paired with TRAJ12, TRAJ20 or TRAJ33, and iNKT TCRs by TRAV10 paired with TRAJ18. VDJdb, accessed 1 November 2021, was searched for CMV, EBV and SARS-CoV-2 annotated TCRs, excluding TCRs annotated for multiple antigens. TCRdb cleaned the public reads at Q25 with fastp, built clones with MiXCR and kept in-frame beta chains. Rows merge per CDR3 protein into single entries with the most common DNA and genes. For this entry, the V and J calls and clone size follow TCRdb and not the study's own pipeline. The sample table holds 40,000 to 45,000 distinct CDR3 sequences, of which about 12% were seen once. The ten top clones hold around 16% of the sample.

Sequencing was done on a sample of whole blood. Recombination connected TRBV4-1 to TRBJ2-1; too little of a D gene remains to name it. This sequence was found in an adult who was a healthcare worker with PCR-confirmed SARS-CoV-2 infection or an uninfected control (not recorded which). The CDR3 amino acid sequence is: CASSPAAAARYNEQFF. The DNA sequence follows: TGCGCCAGCAGCCCTGCCGCGGCAGCCAGATACAATGAGCAGTTCTTC.